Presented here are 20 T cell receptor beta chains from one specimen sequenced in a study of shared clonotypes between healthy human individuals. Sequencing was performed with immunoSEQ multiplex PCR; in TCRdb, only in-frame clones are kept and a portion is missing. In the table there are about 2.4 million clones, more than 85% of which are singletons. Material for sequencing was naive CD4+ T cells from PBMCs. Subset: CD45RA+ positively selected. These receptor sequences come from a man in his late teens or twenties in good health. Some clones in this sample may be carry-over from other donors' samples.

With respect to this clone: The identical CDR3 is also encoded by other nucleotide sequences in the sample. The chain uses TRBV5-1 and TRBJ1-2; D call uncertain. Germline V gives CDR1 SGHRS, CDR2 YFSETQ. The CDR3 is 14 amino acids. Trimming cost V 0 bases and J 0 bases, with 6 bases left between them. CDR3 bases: TGCGCCAGCAGCTTGGTGGCGGCTAACTATGGCTACACCTTC. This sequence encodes CASSLVAANYGYTF.

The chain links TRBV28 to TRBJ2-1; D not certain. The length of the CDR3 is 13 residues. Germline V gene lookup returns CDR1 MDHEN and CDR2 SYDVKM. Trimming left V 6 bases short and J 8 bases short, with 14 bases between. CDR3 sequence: CASSLPSVHEQFF. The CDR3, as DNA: TGTGCCAGCAGCCTTCCCAGCGTCCATGAGCAGTTCTTC.

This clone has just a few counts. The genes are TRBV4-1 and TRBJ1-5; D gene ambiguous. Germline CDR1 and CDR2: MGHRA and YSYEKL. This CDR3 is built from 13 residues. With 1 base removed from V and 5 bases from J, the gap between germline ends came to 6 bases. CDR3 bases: TGCGCCAGCAGCCAAGCTCTCTATCAGCCCCAGCATTTT. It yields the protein CASSQALYQPQHF.

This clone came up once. The CDR3 is CASSLGQGPGYTF. CDR3 bases: TGCGCCAGCAGCTTGGGTCAAGGTCCCGGCTACACCTTC. The chain carries TRBV5-1 and TRBJ1-2; no definite D call. CDR1 SGHRS and CDR2 YFSETQ come from the germline V gene. V was shortened by 0 bases and J by 8 bases, with 11 bases between the two germline ends. This CDR3 comprises 13 residues.

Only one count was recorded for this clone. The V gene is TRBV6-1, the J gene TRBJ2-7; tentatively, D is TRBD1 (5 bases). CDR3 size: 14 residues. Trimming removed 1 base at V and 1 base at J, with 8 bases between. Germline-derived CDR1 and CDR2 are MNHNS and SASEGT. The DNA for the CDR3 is TGTGCCAGCAGTGAAGGGACACTTTCCTACGAGCAGTACTTC. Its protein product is CASSEGTLSYEQYF.

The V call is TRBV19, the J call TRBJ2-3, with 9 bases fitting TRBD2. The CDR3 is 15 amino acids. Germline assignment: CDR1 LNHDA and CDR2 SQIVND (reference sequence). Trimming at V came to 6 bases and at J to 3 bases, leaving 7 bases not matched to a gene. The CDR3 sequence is CASRLGTSSTDTQYF. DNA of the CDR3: TGTGCCAGTAGATTAGGGACTAGCAGTACAGATACGCAGTATTTT.

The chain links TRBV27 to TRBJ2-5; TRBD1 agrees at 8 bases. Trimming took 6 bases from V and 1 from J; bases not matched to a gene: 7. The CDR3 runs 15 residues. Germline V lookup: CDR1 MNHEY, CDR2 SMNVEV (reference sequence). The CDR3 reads CASSSFGQGQETQYF. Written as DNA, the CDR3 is TGTGCCAGCAGCTCGTTCGGACAGGGCCAAGAGACCCAGTACTTC.

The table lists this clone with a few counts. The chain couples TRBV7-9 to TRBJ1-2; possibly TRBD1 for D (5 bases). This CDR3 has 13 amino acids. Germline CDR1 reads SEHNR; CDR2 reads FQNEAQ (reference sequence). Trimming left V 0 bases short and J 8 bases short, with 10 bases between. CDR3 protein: CASSLAGVSGYTF. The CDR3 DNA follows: TGTGCCAGCAGCTTAGCAGGGGTCAGCGGCTACACCTTC.

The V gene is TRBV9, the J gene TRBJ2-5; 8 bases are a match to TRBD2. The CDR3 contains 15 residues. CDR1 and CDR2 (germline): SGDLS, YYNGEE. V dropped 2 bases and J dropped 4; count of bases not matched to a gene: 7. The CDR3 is CASSVAGGMGETQYF. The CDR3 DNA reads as TGTGCCAGCAGCGTGGCGGGGGGCATGGGAGAGACCCAGTACTTC.

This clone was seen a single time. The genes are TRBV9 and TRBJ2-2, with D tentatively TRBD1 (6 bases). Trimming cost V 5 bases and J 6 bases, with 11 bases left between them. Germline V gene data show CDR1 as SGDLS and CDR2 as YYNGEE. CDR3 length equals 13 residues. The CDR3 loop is CASSQQGAGELFF. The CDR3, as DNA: TGTGCCAGCAGTCAACAGGGTGCCGGGGAGCTGTTTTTT.

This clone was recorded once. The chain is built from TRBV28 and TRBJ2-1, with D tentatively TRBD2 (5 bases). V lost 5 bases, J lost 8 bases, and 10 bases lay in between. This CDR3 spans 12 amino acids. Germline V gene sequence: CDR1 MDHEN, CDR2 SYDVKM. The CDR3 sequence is CASSMTTDEQFF. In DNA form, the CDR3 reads TGTGCCAGCAGTATGACTACTGATGAGCAGTTCTTC. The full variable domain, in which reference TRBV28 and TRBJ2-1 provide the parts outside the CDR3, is DVKVTQSSRYLVKRTGEKVFLECVQDMDHENMFWYRQDPGLGLRLIYFSYDVKMKEKGDIPEGYSVSREKKERFSLILESASTNQTSMYLCASSMTTDEQFFGPGTRLTVL.

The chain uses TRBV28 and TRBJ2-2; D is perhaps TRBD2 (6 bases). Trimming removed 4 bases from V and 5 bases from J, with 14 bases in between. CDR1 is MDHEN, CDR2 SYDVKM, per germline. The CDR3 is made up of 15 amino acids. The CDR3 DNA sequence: TGTGCCAGCAGTTCCCCGGGACTTAAGACCGGGGAGCTGTTTTTT. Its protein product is CASSSPGLKTGELFF.

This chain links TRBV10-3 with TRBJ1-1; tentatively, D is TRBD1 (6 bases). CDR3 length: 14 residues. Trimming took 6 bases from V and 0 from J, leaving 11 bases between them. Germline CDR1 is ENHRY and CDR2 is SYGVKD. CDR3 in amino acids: CAIRVGQLNTEAFF. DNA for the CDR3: TGTGCCATCAGGGTCGGACAGTTGAACACTGAAGCTTTCTTT.

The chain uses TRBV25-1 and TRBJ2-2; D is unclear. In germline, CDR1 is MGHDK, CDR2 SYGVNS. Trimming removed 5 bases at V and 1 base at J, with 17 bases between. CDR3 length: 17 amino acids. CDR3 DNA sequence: TGTGCCAGCAGTTTACCTGACGGGCAAAAGAACACCGGGGAGCTGTTTTTT. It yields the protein CASSLPDGQKNTGELFF.

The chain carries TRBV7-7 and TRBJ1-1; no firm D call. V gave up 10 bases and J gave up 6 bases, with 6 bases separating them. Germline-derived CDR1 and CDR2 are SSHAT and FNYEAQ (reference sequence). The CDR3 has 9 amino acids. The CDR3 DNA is TGTGCCAAAGGCCCTGAAGCTTTCTTT. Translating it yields CAKGPEAFF.

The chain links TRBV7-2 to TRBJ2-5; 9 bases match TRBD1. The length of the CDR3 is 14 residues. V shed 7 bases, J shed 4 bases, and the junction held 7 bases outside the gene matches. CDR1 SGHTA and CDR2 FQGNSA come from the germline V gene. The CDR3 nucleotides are TGTGCCAGCACACCTTTACAGGGGGCAGAGACCCAGTACTTC. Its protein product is CASTPLQGAETQYF.

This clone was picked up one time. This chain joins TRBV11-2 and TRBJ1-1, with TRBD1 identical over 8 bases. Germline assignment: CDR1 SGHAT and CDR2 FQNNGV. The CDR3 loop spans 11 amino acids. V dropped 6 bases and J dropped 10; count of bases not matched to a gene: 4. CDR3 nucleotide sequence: TGTGCCAGCAGACGAACAGGGGGAGCTTTCTTT. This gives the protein CASRRTGGAFF.

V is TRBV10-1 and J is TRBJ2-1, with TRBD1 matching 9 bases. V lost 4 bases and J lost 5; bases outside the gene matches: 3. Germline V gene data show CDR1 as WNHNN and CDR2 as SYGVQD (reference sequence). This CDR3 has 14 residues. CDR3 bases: TGCGCCAGCAGTGTGGGACAGGGCAACAATGAGCAGTTCTTC. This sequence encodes CASSVGQGNNEQFF.

Here the CDR3 reads CASRYDRGRGNTIYF. CDR3 bases: TGTGCCAGCAGATACGACAGGGGGCGCGGAAACACCATATATTTT. The V and J genes are TRBV6-1 and TRBJ1-3, with TRBD1 identical over 10 bases. Trimming took 6 bases from V and 4 from J; bases not matched to a gene: 6. The CDR3 covers 15 residues. Germline CDR1 reads MNHNS; CDR2 reads SASEGT.

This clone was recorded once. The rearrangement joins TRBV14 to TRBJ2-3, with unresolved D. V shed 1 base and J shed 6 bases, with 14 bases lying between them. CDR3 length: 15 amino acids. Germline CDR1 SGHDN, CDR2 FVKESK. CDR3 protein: CASSQGSDSLDTQYF. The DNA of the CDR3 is TGTGCCAGCAGCCAAGGTTCTGACTCTCTGGATACGCAGTATTTT. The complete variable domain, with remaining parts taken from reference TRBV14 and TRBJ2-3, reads EAGVTQFPSHSVIEKGQTVTLRCDPISGHDNLYWYRRVMGKEIKFLLHFVKESKQDESGMPNNRFLAERTGGTYSTLKVQPAELEDSGVYFCASSQGSDSLDTQYFGPGTRLTVL.